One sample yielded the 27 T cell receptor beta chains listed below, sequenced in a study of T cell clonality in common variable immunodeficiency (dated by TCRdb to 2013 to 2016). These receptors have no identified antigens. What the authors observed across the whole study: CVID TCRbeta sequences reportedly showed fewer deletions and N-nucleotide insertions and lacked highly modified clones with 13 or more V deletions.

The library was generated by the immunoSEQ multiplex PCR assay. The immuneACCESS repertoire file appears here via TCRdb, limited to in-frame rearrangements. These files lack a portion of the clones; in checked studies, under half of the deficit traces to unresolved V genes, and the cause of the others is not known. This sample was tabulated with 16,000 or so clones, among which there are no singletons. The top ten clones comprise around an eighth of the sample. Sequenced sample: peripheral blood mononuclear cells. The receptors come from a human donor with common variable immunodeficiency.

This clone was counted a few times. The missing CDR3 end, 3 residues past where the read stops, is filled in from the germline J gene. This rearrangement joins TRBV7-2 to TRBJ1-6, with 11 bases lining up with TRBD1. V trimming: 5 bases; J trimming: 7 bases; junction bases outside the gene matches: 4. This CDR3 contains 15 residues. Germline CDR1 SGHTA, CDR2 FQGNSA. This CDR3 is CASSGQGATNSPLHF. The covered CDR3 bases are TGTGCCAGCAGCGGACAGGGGGCTACGAATTCACCC.

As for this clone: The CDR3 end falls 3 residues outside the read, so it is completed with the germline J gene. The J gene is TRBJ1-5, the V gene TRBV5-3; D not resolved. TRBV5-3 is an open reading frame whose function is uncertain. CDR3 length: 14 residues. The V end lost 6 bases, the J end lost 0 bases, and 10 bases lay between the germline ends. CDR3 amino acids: CARKQSHSNQPQHF. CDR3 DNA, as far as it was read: TGTGCCAGAAAACAGAGCCATAGCAATCAGCCC.

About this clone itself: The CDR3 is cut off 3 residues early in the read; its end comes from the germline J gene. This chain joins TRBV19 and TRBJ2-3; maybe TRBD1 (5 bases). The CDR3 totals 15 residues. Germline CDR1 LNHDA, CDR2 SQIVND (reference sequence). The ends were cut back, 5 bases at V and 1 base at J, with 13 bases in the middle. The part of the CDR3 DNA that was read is TGTGCCAGTAGTCCCCAGGGTGTTGGCACAGATACG. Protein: CASSPQGVGTDT. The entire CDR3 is CASSPQGVGTDTQYF.

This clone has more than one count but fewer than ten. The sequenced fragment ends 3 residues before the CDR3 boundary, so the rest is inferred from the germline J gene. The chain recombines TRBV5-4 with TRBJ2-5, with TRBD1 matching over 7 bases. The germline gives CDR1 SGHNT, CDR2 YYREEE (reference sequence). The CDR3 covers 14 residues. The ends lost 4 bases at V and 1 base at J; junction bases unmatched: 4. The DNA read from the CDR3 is TGTGCCAGCAGCCTGGACAGGTCCCAAGAGACC. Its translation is CASSLDRSQET. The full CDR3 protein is CASSLDRSQETQYF.

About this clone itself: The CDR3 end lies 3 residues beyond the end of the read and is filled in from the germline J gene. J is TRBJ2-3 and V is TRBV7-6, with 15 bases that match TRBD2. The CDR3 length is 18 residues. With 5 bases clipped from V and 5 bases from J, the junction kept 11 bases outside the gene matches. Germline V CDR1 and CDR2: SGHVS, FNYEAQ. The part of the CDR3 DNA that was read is TGTGCCAGCAGCCGTTCCCGGACTAGCGGGGGGGCTATAGATACG. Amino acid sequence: CASSRSRTSGGAIDT. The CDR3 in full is CASSRSRTSGGAIDTQYF.

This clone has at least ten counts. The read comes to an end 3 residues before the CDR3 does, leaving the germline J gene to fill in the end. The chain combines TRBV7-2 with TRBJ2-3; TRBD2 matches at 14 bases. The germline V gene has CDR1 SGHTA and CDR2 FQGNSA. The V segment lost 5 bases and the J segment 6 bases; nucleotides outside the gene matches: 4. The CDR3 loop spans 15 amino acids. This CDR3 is CASSTGLAGVDTQYF. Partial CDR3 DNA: TGTGCCAGCAGCACGGGACTAGCGGGGGTGGATACG.

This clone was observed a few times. The chain's CDR3 is CASSPDRQETQYF. CDR3 bases read: TGTGCCAGCAGCCCGGACAGGCAAGAGACC. This chain links TRBV7-7 with TRBJ2-5, with TRBD1 matching over 7 bases. The read gets to within 3 residues of the CDR3 end, and the germline J gene fills in the rest. The germline V gene has CDR1 SSHAT and CDR2 FNYEAQ (reference sequence). J gave up 2 bases and V 5 bases, and 2 bases lay outside the gene matches. The CDR3 totals 13 residues.

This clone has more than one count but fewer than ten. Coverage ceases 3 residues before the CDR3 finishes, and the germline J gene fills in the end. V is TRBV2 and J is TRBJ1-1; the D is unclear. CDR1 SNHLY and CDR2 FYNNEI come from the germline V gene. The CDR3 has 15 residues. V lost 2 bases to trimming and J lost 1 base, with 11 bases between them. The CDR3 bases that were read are TGTGCCAGCAGTGAACGTACCGTCGGGAACACTGAA. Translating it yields CASSERTVGNTE. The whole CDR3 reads CASSERTVGNTEAFF.

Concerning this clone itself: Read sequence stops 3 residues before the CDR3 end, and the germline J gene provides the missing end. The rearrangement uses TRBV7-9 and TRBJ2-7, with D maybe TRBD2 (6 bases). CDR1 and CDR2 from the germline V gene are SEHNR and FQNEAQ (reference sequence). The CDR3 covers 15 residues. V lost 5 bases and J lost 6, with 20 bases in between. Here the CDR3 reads CASSQVGGRLGEQYF. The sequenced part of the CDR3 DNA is TGTGCCAGCAGCCAAGTGGGGGGAAGATTGGGCGAG.

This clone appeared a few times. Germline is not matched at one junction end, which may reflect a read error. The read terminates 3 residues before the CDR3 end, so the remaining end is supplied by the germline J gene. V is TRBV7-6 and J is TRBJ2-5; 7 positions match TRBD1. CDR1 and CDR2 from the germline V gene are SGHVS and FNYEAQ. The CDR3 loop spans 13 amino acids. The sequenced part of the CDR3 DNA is TGTTCCAGCAGCCGGGACAGACAAGAGACC. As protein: CSSSRDRQET. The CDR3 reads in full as CSSSRDRQETQYF.

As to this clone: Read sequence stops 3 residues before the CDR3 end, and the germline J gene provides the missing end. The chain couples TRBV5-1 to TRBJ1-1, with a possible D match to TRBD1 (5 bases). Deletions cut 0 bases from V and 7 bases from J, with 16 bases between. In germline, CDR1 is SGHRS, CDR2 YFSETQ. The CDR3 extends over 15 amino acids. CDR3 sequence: CASSLGTGGGFEAFF. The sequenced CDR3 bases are TGCGCCAGCAGCTTGGGGACGGGGGGAGGTTTTGAA. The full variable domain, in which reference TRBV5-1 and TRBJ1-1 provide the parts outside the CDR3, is KAGVTQTPRYLIKTRGQQVTLSCSPISGHRSVSWYQQTPGQGLQFLFEYFSETQRNKGNFPGRFSGRQFSNSRSEMNVSTLELGDSALYLCASSLGTGGGFEAFFGQGTRLTVV.

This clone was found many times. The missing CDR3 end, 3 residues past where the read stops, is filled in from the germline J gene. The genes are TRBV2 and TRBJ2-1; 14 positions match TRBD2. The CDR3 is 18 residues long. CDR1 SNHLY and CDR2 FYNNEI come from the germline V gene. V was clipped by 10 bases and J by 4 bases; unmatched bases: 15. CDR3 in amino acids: CATRPGTSGGVRYNEQFF. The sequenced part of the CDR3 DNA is TGTGCCACCCGACCGGGGACTAGCGGGGGAGTACGATACAATGAG.

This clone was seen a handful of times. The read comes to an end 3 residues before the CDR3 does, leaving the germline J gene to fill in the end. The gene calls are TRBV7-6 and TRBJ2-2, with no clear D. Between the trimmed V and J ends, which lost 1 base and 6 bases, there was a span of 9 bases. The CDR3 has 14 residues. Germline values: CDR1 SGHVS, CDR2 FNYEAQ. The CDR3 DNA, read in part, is TGTGCCAGCAGCTTAGTTAATCCGGCCGGGGAG. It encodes CASSLVNPAGE. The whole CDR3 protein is CASSLVNPAGELFF.

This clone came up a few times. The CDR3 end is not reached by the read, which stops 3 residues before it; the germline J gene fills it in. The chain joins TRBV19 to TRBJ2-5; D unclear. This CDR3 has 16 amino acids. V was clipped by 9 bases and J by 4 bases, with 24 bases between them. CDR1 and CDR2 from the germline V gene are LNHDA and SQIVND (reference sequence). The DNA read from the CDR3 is TGTGCCAGGCGTCCAACCGGGTCCCCCGGCGGAGAGACC. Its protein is CARRPTGSPGGET. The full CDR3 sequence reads CARRPTGSPGGETQYF.

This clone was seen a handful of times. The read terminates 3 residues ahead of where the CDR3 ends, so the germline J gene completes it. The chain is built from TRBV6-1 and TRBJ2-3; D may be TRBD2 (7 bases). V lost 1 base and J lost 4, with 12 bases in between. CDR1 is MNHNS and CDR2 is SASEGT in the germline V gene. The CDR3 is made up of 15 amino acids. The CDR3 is CASSEDRGASDTQYF. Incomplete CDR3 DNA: TGTGCCAGCAGTGAAGATCGGGGGGCCTCAGATACG.

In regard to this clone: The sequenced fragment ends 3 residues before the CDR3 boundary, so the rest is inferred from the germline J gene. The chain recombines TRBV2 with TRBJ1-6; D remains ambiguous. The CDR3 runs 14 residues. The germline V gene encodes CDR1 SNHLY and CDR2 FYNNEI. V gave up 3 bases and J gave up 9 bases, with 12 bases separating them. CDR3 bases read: TGTGCCAGCAGTGACGGGGTTCGTAGTTCACCC. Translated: CASSDGVRSSP. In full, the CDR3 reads CASSDGVRSSPLHF.

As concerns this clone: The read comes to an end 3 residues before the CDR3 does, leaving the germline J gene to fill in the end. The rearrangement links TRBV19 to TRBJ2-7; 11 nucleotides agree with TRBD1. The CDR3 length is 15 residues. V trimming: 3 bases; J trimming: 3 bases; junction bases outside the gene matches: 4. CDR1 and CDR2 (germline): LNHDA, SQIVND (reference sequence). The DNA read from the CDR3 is TGTGCCAGTAGTATTGTGGGGACAGGGGGCTACGAG. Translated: CASSIVGTGGYE. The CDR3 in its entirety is CASSIVGTGGYEQYF.

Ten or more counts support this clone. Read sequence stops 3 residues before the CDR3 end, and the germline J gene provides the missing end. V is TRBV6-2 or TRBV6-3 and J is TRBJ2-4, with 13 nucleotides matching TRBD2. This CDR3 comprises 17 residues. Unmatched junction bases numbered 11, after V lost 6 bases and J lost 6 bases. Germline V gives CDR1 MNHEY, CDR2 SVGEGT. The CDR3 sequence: CASSLVTSGGPRNIQYF. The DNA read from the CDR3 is TGTGCCAGCAGCTTGGTGACTAGCGGGGGGCCGAGAAACATT.

The part of the CDR3 DNA that was read is TGTGCCTGGGCATCGACAGGGATACTCTACGAG. Encoded protein: CAWASTGILYE. The full CDR3 protein is CAWASTGILYEQYF. V is TRBV30 and J is TRBJ2-7; 7 positions agree with TRBD1. The missing CDR3 end, 3 residues past where the read stops, is filled in from the germline J gene. J was trimmed by 3 bases and V by 5 bases; bases with no gene match: 10. The length of the CDR3 is 14 residues. The germline CDR1 and CDR2 sequences are GTSNPN and SVGIG (reference sequence).

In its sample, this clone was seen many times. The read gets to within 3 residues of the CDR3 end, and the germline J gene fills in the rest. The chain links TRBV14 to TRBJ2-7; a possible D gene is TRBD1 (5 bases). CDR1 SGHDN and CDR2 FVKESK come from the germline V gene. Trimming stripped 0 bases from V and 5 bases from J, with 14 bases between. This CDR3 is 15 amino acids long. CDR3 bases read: TGTGCCAGCAGCCAAGACCCCGCAGGGTTCAACGAG. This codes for CASSQDPAGFNE. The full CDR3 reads CASSQDPAGFNEQYF. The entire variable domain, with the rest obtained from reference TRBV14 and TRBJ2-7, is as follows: EAGVTQFPSHSVIEKGQTVTLRCDPISGHDNLYWYRRVMGKEIKFLLHFVKESKQDESGMPNNRFLAERTGGTYSTLKVQPAELEDSGVYFCASSQDPAGFNEQYFGPGTRLTVT.

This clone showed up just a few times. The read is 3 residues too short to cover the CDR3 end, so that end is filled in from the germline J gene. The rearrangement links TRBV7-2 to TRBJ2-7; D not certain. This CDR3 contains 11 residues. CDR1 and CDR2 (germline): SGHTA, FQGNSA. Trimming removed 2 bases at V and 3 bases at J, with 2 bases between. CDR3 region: CASSLRYEQYF. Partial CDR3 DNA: TGTGCCAGCAGCTTACGCTACGAG. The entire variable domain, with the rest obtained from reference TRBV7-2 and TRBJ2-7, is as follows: GAGVSQSPSNKVTEKGKDVELRCDPISGHTALYWYRQSLGQGLEFLIYFQGNSAPDKSGLPSDRFSAERTGGSVSTLTIQRTQQEDSAVYLCASSLRYEQYFGPGTRLTVT.

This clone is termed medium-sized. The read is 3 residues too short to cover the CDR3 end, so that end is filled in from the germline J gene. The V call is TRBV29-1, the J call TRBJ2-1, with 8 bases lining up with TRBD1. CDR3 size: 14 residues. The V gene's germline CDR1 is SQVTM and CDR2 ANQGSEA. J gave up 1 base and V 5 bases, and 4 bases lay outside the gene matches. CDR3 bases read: TGCAGCGTTAGACGACAGGGGTCCTACAATGAG. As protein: CSVRRQGSYNE. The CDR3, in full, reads CSVRRQGSYNEQFF.

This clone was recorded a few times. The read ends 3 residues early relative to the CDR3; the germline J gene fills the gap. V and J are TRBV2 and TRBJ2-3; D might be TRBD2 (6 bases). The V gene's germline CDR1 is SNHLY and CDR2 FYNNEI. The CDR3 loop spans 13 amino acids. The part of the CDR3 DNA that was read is TGTGCCAGCAGTGATTCCGCGAGGGACTCG. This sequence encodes CASSDSARDS. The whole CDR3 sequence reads CASSDSARDSQYF.

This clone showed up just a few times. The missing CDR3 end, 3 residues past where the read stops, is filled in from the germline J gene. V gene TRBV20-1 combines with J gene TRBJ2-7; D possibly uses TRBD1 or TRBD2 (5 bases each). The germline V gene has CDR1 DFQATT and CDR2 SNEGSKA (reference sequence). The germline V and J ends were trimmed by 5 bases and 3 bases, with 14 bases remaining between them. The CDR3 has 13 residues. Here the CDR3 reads CSARRDQGYEQYF. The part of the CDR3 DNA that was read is TGCAGTGCTCGACGGGATCAGGGCTACGAG.

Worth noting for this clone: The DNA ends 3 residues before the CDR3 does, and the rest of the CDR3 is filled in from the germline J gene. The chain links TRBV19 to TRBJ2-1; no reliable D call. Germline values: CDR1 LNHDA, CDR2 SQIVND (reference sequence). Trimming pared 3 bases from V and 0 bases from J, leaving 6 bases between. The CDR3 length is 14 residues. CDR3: CASSIGSSYNEQFF. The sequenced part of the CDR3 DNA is TGTGCCAGTAGTATTGGTAGCTCCTACAATGAG. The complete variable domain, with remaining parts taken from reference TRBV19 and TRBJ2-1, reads DGGITQSPKYLFRKEGQNVTLSCEQNLNHDAMYWYRQDPGQGLRLIYYSQIVNDFQKGDIAEGYSVSREKKESFPLTVTSAQKNPTAFYLCASSIGSSYNEQFFGPGTRLTVL.

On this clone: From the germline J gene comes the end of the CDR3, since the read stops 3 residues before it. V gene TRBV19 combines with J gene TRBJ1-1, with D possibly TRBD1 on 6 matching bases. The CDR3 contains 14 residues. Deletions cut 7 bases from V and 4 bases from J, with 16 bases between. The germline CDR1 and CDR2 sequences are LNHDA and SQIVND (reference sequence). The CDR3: CASIGGRGGTEAFF. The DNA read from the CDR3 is TGTGCCAGTATCGGTGGCAGGGGCGGCACTGAA.

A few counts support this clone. The sequenced CDR3 bases are TGTGCCAGCAGTTACGGACCTAGCGGGGGCTACAATGAG. Its translation is CASSYGPSGGYNE. From start to end, the CDR3 is CASSYGPSGGYNEQFF. The chain has TRBV6-2 or TRBV6-3 and TRBJ2-1, with 10 nucleotides matching TRBD2. The sequence runs out 3 residues before the end of the CDR3; the remainder is reconstructed from the germline J gene. The CDR3 sequence is 16 residues long. Losses at the gene ends were 2 bases for V and 3 bases for J; bases not matched to a gene: 4. Germline V lookup: CDR1 MNHEY, CDR2 SVGEGT.